The source of this T cell receptor beta chain is a study of T cell changes during pregnancy in multiple sclerosis. The protocol was immunoSEQ multiplex PCR, while the TCRdb copy is restricted to in-frame clones and leaves out a portion. Of roughly 40,000 clones listed, about 88% were seen once; the top ten hold around 4.1%. The germline V gene encodes CDR1 MNHEY and CDR2 SMNVEV (reference sequence). V was clipped by 5 bases and J by 1 base, with 14 bases between them. This CDR3 region has 15 residues. This TCR was sampled from a female donor with multiple sclerosis, enrolled in a pregnancy study. The sequenced sample was CD8+ T cells from peripheral blood mononuclear cells, obtained in the first trimester of pregnancy. This rearrangement joins TRBV27 to TRBJ1-1; maybe TRBD1 (5 bases). The DNA of the CDR3 is TGTGCCAGCAGTGTCCTCAGGGCAACGAACACTGAAGCTTTCTTT. Protein: CASSVLRATNTEAFF.